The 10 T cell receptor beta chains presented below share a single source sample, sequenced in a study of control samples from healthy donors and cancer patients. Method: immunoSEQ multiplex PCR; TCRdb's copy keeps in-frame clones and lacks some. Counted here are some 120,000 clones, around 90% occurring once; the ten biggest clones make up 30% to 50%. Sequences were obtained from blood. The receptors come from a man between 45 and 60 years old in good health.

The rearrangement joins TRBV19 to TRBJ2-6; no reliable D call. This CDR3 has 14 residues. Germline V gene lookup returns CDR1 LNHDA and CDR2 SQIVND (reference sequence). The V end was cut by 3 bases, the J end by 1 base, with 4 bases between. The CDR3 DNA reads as TGTGCCAGTAGTATTGGGTCTGGGGCCAACGTCCTGACTTTC. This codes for CASSIGSGANVLTF.

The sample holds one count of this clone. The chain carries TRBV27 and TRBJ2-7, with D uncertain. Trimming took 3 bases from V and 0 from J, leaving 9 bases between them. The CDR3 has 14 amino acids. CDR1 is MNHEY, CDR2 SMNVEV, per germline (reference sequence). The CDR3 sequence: CASSFPRYSYEQYF. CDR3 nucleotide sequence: TGTGCCAGCAGTTTCCCCAGGTACTCCTACGAGCAGTACTTC.

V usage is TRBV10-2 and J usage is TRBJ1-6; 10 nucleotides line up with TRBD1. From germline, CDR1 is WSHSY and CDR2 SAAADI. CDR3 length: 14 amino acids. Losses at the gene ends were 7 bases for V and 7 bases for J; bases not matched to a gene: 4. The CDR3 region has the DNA TGCGCCAGCATCCGGACAGGGGGGAATTCACCCCTCCACTTT. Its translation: CASIRTGGNSPLHF.

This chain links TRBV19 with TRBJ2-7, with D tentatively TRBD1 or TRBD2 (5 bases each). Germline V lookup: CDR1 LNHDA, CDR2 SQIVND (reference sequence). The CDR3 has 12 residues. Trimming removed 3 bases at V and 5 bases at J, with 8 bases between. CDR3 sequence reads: CASSMGVHEQYF. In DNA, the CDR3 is TGTGCCAGTAGTATGGGGGTTCACGAGCAGTACTTC.

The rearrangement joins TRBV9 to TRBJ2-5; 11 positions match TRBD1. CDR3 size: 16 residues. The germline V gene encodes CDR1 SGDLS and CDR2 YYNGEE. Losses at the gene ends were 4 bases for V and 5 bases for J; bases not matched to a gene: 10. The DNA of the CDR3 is TGTGCCAGCAGCTTATCCGGGACAGGGGGTTGGGAGACCCAGTACTTC. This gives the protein CASSLSGTGGWETQYF.

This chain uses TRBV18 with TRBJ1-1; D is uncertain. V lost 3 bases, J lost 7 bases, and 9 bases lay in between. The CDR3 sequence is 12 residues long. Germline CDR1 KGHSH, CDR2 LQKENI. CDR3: CASSPAGIEAFF. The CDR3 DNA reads TGTGCCAGCTCACCGGCTGGCATTGAAGCTTTCTTT.

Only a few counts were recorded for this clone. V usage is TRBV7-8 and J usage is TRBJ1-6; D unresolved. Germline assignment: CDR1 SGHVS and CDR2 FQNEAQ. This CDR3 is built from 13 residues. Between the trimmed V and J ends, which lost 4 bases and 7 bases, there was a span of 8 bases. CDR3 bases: TGTGCCAGCAGCTCAGAGACCAATTCACCCCTCCACTTT. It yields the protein CASSSETNSPLHF.

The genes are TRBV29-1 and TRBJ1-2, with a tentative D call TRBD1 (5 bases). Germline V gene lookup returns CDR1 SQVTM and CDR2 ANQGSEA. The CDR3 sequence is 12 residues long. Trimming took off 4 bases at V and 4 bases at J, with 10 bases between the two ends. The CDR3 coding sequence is TGCAGCGTTGGCACAGGAGTCTATGGCTACACCTTC. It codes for CSVGTGVYGYTF.

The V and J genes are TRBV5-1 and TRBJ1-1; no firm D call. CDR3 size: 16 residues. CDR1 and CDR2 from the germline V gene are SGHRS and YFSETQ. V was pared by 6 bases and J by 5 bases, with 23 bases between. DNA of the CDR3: TGCGCCAGCACGGGTGGGATTGGGTTAGGAAGGACTGAAGCTTTCTTT. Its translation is CASTGGIGLGRTEAFF.

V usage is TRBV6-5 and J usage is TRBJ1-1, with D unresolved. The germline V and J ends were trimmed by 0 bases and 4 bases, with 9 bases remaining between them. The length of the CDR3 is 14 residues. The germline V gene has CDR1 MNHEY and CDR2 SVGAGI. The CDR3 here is CASSYSRAITEAFF. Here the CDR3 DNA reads TGTGCCAGCAGTTACTCGCGAGCGATCACTGAAGCTTTCTTT.